This T cell receptor beta chain was sequenced during a study of T cell responses to AZD1222 COVID-19 vaccine. Overall study findings and caveats: Targets within unmutated variant regions were reportedly found for nearly half of spike-specific TCRs. Sampling that yielded the repertoires occurred only after the peak T cell response. A rise in Spike-specific TCR breadth and depth followed two AZD1222 doses. Among those given AZD1222, only 5 to 7 were seropositive at baseline.

Repertoires were generated with immunoSEQ multiplex PCR, while TCRdb's copy carries only in-frame clones and drops some. The profile covers approximately 120,000 clones, with 89% appearing a single time and 4.2% taken by the ten largest. Comment on this clone: Its cognate antigen is unknown.

From germline, CDR1 is LNHDA and CDR2 SQIVND (reference sequence). J lost 3 bases, V lost 7 bases, and 11 bases had no gene match. CDR3 length equals 17 residues. This clonotype originated in an adult in good health. The chain joins TRBV19 to TRBJ2-6; TRBD2 aligns across 8 bases. Specimen: peripheral blood, collected on day 0 of AZD1222 vaccination. CDR3 nucleotide sequence: TGTGCCAGTACCCAGAGCGGGGGAATATATGGGGCCAACGTCCTGACTTTC. Translation: CASTQSGGIYGANVLTF.